This T cell receptor beta chain comes out of a study of blood T cell repertoires in COVID-19. Study as a whole: Samples taken during acute and convalescent COVID-19 were collected in the United States, Italy and Spain.

V lost 7 bases and J lost 4, with 10 bases in between. The CDR3 covers 13 residues. As processed by the authors: It was from reference gene primer amplification that nucleated cell counts were estimated. Clones were read by immunoSEQ multiplex PCR, and TCRdb kept only the in-frame ones, dropping some. That table is the source of V, J and clone size, and D and trimming were worked out from the DNA. The data show about 42,000 clones, around 84% seen once. Material: peripheral blood. The chain joins TRBV12-3 or TRBV12-4 to TRBJ2-2; no definite D call. The receptor comes from a human donor in a cohort sampled during active COVID-19. Written as DNA, the CDR3 is TGTGCCAGCACCCCACAGAGCACCGGGGAGCTGTTTTTT. This codes for CASTPQSTGELFF.